The rows below give T cell receptor beta chains drawn from one sample of a study of T cells after yellow fever vaccination. Each CDR3 protein is one row after TCRdb ran MiXCR on the 5' RACE reads. The sample lists about 230,000 distinct CDR3 sequences; approximately 6.3% were seen once. The sample here was CD4+ T cells sorted from PBMCs, taken on the day of the yellow fever booster vaccination. Every receptor here comes from a man aged 25-45 years who received the YFV17D yellow fever vaccine. Both conserved end residues are part of each CDR3. Each record gives: J gene, D gene, clone size, V gene, CDR3 DNA, CDR3 protein. A D gene is named only where the DNA matches it firmly. Clone size is stated in some rows and not others, as once, few, many or a class when expanded.

TRBJ2-3 | TRBD2 | . | TRBV20-1 | TGCAGTGCCCGGATGCCGGGACTAGCTGCAGATACGCAGTATTTT | CSARMPGLAADTQYF
TRBJ2-1 | TRBD2 | few | TRBV4-2 | TGTGCCAGCAGCCAGGGGACTAGCGGCCGCAATGAGCAGTTCTTC | CASSQGTSGRNEQFF
TRBJ1-1 | . | many | TRBV29-1 | TGCAGCGTTGCTGTATCTGAAGCTTTCTTT | CSVAVSEAFF
TRBJ2-5 | . | few | TRBV27 | TGTGCCAGCGCTTCCGGTCGGGAGACCCAGTACTTC | CASASGRETQYF
TRBJ1-4 | . | . | TRBV18 | TGTGCCAGCTCACCACGACAGAATGAAAAACTGTTTTTT | CASSPRQNEKLFF
TRBJ1-2 | . | few | TRBV6-1 | TGTGCCAGCAGTGAAAATTCAGCCCCATATGGCTACACCTTC | CASSENSAPYGYTF
TRBJ2-7 | TRBD2 | many | TRBV5-5 | TGTGCCAGCAGCTTGGATAGCGGGGACACCTACGAGCAGTACTTC | CASSLDSGDTYEQYF
TRBJ2-3 | . | few | TRBV20-1 | TGCAGTGCTGAAGGACGAAGCACAGATACGCAGTATTTT | CSAEGRSTDTQYF
TRBJ2-7 | TRBD1 | many | TRBV27 | TGTGCCAGCAGAACCCTAGGGGGCACCTACGAGCAGTACTTC | CASRTLGGTYEQYF
TRBJ2-5 | . | few | TRBV5-1 | TGCGCCAGCAGCCCAGTTTACGTCCAAGAGACCCAGTACTTC | CASSPVYVQETQYF
TRBJ2-1 | TRBD2 | many | TRBV5-1 | TGCGCCAGCAGCTTGAGGACTAGCGGGGAATCTAATGAGCAGTTCTTC | CASSLRTSGESNEQFF
TRBJ2-2 | TRBD1 | . | TRBV5-1 | TGCGCCAGCAGCTTCCGAGGACAGGTAGACACCGGGGAGCTGTTTTTT | CASSFRGQVDTGELFF
TRBJ2-3 | . | once | TRBV20-1 | TGCAGTGCTAGAGATTTCAAGCAGACCACAGATACGCAGTATTTT | CSARDFKQTTDTQYF
TRBJ2-2 | . | few | TRBV9 | TGTGCCAGCAGCGTAGAACAGTTCCGCCGAGTCGGGGAGCTGTTTTTT | CASSVEQFRRVGELFF
TRBJ2-7 | TRBD2 | few | TRBV7-2 | TGTGCCAGCAGCGGTAGCGGGAGATCGACCGAGCAGTACTTC | CASSGSGRSTEQYF
TRBJ2-1 | . | few | TRBV29-1 | TGCAGCGTGGGCGGGTGGTACAATGAGCAGTTCTTC | CSVGGWYNEQFF
TRBJ2-2 | . | many | TRBV12-3/TRBV12-4 | TGTGCCAGCAGCTGGAGGGAAGGCACCGGGGAGCTGTTTTTT | CASSWREGTGELFF
TRBJ2-7 | TRBD2 | . | TRBV5-4 | TGTGCCAGCAGCTTGGGGGGAGGGACTAGCGGGAGGGCCTACGAGCAGTACTTC | CASSLGGGTSGRAYEQYF
TRBJ2-7 | . | many | TRBV14 | TGTGCCAGCAGCCGGGGGTTCCACGAGCAGTACTTC | CASSRGFHEQYF
TRBJ2-1 | TRBD2 | few | TRBV5-6 | TGTGCCAGCAGCTTGGCTCGACTAGCGAGTAATGAGCAGTTCTTC | CASSLARLASNEQFF
TRBJ2-1 | . | many | TRBV5-6 | TGTGCCAGCAGCTCTTTGGATGAGCAGTTCTTC | CASSSLDEQFF
TRBJ2-3 | . | few | TRBV7-2 | TGTGCCAGCAGCTTAGCGATACCAGGATCAGATACGCAGTATTTT | CASSLAIPGSDTQYF
TRBJ2-5 | . | many | TRBV5-1 | TGTGCCAGCAGGACGGAAGAGACCCAGTACTTC | CASRTEETQYF
TRBJ2-1 | . | . | TRBV7-2 | TGTGCCAGCAGCTTATGGGCCAATGAGCAGTTCTTC | CASSLWANEQFF
TRBJ2-3 | . | many | TRBV20-1 | TGCAGTACTACTAGGGGGAGGGCGGATACGCAGTATTTT | CSTTRGRADTQYF
TRBJ2-6 | TRBD2 | . | TRBV20-1 | TGCAGTGTAGCGGGAGGGGAGGACGTCCTGACTTTC | CSVAGGEDVLTF
TRBJ2-7 | . | few | TRBV10-3 | TGTGCCCTCCCTACCGGCGGGGATTCCTACGAGCAGTACTTC | CALPTGGDSYEQYF
TRBJ2-7 | . | many | TRBV10-3 | TGTGCCATCGGTATGGGGATTCAACCAGGGATGGAGCAGTACTTC | CAIGMGIQPGMEQYF
TRBJ2-1 | . | many | TRBV3-1 | TGTGCCAGCAGCCTGGAGCCTTCGGGGCAGTTCTTC | CASSLEPSGQFF
TRBJ2-2 | TRBD1 | few | TRBV18 | TGTGCCAGCTCAATAAACAGGGGCACCGGGGAGCTGTTTTTT | CASSINRGTGELFF
TRBJ2-1 | . | . | TRBV6-5 | TGTGCCAGCAGTCACCGGACCATCTCCTACAATGAGCAGTTCTTC | CASSHRTISYNEQFF
TRBJ2-7 | . | few | TRBV20-1 | TGCAGTGCTCGCAGACAGGGACTGGCCCTGCACGAGCAGTACTTC | CSARRQGLALHEQYF